This entry lists 14 T cell receptor beta chains sequenced from one sample in a study of blood T cells in healthy people across ages. Using a J-beta primer mix together with a sample-barcoded 5' primer, a second PCR was run for roughly 6 to 12 cycles. TCRdb ran MiXCR on the 5' RACE reads and lists one entry per CDR3 protein. The table lists 540,000 or so distinct CDR3 sequences, around half of them singletons. Sequenced material: blood. These receptor sequences come from a man older than 75 in good health.

This clonotype was counted between two and nine times. This sequence joins TRBV4-3 and TRBJ1-5; D gene ambiguous. This CDR3 contains 14 residues. V shed 1 base and J shed 5 bases, with 9 bases lying between them. Looked up from germline, CDR1 is LGHNA and CDR2 is YSLEER. CDR3 DNA: TGCGCCAGCAGCCAAGTAGCGGAAGATCAGCCCCAGCATTTT. Translation: CASSQVAEDQPQHF.

The rearrangement links TRBV7-9 to TRBJ1-3, with a tentative D call TRBD1 (5 bases). Germline V gene lookup returns CDR1 SEHNR and CDR2 FQNEAQ (reference sequence). The CDR3 contains 18 residues. The V end lost 0 bases, the J end lost 1 base, and 16 bases lay between the germline ends. The CDR3 DNA is TGTGCCAGCAGCTTAGCTCGGACACCCGTAAATTCTGGAAACACCATATATTTT. Amino acid sequence: CASSLARTPVNSGNTIYF.

This clonotype turned up a few times. This chain joins TRBV20-1 and TRBJ2-4; D is unclear. CDR1 and CDR2 from the germline V gene are DFQATT and SNEGSKA (reference sequence). V dropped 2 bases and J dropped 2 bases, with 13 bases sitting between them. This CDR3 is built from 15 residues. This CDR3 is CSARSLGMSKNIQYF. CDR3 coding DNA: TGCAGTGCTAGATCCCTAGGGATGTCCAAAAACATTCAGTACTTC.

This chain uses TRBV30 with TRBJ2-1; 9 nucleotides align to TRBD2. The CDR3 consists of 14 residues. Germline values: CDR1 GTSNPN, CDR2 SVGIG (reference sequence). V was pared by 3 bases and J by 8 bases, with 8 bases of the junction left unmatched. The CDR3 DNA sequence: TGTGCCTGGAGAGCGGGAGGTTCCATCTATGAGCAGTTCTTC. Translating gives CAWRAGGSIYEQFF.

The V gene is TRBV2, the J gene TRBJ2-3; 9 bases line up with TRBD2. Germline V gene lookup returns CDR1 SNHLY and CDR2 FYNNEI. V lost 3 bases and J lost 0; bases outside the gene matches: 16. The CDR3 sequence is 20 residues long. As DNA, the CDR3 is TGTGCCAGCAGTGATTCTGCTAGCGGGGCCCTCAGCGTGAGCACAGATACGCAGTATTTT. The encoded protein is CASSDSASGALSVSTDTQYF.

This clonotype showed up just a few times. The chain couples TRBV4-3 to TRBJ2-5; D is possibly TRBD1 (6 bases). The CDR3 covers 15 residues. The germline V gene has CDR1 LGHNA and CDR2 YSLEER. Trimming cost V 1 base and J 1 base, with 10 bases left between them. The CDR3 DNA is TGCGCCAGCAGCCAAGGTCGGACAGCCCAAGAGACCCAGTACTTC. It codes for CASSQGRTAQETQYF.

About this clonotype: One junction end disagrees with the germline gene, perhaps due to a read error. The chain has TRBV5-1 and TRBJ2-1, with no clear D. The CDR3 runs 14 residues. The V gene's germline CDR1 is SGHRS and CDR2 YFSETQ. The CDR3 is CASTLAAAYKEQFF. The CDR3 DNA reads as TGCGCCAGCACCCTGGCGGCTGCCTACAAGGAGCAGTTCTTC.

This clonotype occurred a few times. The V call is TRBV5-6, the J call TRBJ2-1, with 10 bases fitting TRBD2. This CDR3 is built from 20 residues. The V segment lost 1 base and the J segment 10 bases; nucleotides outside the gene matches: 23. In germline, CDR1 is SGHDT, CDR2 YYEEEE. The CDR3 nucleotides are TGTGCCAGCAGCTTGAACCGGGCCTACTGGACTAGCGGTCCCCGGGACGAGCAGTTCTTC. Protein: CASSLNRAYWTSGPRDEQFF.

This clonotype has more than one count but fewer than ten. V usage is TRBV7-2 and J usage is TRBJ2-4; the D is unclear. The CDR3 spans 15 residues. The germline gives CDR1 SGHTA, CDR2 FQGNSA. V lost 5 bases, J lost 6 bases, and 17 bases lay in between. The CDR3 region is CASSPSRTLRNIQYF. The CDR3 bases are TGTGCCAGCAGCCCGAGCCGGACCCTGCGAAACATTCAGTACTTC.

This clonotype came up a few times. The chain couples TRBV9 to TRBJ2-1; D remains unclear. This CDR3 contains 11 residues. CDR1 is SGDLS and CDR2 is YYNGEE in the germline V gene. V dropped 3 bases and J dropped 8 bases, with 6 bases sitting between them. CDR3 region: CASSALDEQFF. The CDR3 nucleotides are TGTGCCAGCAGCGCATTAGATGAGCAGTTCTTC.

This clonotype was seen a few times. The chain recombines TRBV7-2 with TRBJ1-2; unclear D gene. Per germline, CDR1 SGHTA and CDR2 FQGNSA. The CDR3 runs 16 residues. V shed 1 base and J shed 3 bases, with 15 bases lying between them. In DNA, the CDR3 is TGTGCCAGCAGCTTAGAGGCTTCGGCCGCTTACTATGGCTACACCTTC. Protein product: CASSLEASAAYYGYTF.

This clonotype was seen more than once but under ten times. This rearrangement joins TRBV6-2 or TRBV6-3 to TRBJ2-7; D remains unclear. CDR1 and CDR2 from the germline V gene are MNHEY and SVGEGT. Trimming removed 0 bases from V and 2 bases from J, with 11 bases in between. This CDR3 is built from 15 residues. The CDR3 is CASSYSRSGTYEQYF. The DNA of the CDR3 is TGTGCCAGCAGTTACTCGCGATCCGGAACCTACGAGCAGTACTTC.

The CDR3 sequence is CASSAIGSQITDTQYF. The DNA for the CDR3 is TGTGCCAGCAGCGCAATAGGGTCCCAAATCACAGATACGCAGTATTTT. The chain carries TRBV9 and TRBJ2-3; D gene ambiguous. This CDR3 region has 16 residues. Germline V gene sequence: CDR1 SGDLS, CDR2 YYNGEE. Trimming stripped 3 bases from V and 2 bases from J, with 16 bases between.

The chain has TRBV7-2 and TRBJ2-3, with TRBD2 matching over 9 bases. V trimming: 4 bases; J trimming: 5 bases; junction bases outside the gene matches: 10. This CDR3 region has 16 residues. CDR1 is SGHTA, CDR2 FQGNSA, per germline. The CDR3, as DNA: TGTGCCAGCAGCTCGATGGGCGGGGGGGCCGTAGATACGCAGTATTTT. Protein product: CASSSMGGGAVDTQYF.